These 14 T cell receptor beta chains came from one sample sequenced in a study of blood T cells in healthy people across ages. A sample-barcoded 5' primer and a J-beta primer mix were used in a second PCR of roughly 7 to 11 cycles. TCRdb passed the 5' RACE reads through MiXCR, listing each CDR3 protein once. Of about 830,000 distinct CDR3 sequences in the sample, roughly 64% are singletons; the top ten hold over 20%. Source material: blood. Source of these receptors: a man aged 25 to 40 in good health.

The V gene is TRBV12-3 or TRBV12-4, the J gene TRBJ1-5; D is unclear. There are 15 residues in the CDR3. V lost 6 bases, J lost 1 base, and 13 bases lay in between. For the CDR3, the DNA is TGTGCCAGCAGGTTCGGGATTCTAAGCAATCAGCCCCAGCATTTT. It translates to CASRFGILSNQPQHF.

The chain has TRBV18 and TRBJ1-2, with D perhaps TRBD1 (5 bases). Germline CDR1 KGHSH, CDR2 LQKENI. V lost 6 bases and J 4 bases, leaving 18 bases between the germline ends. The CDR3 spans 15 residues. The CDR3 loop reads CASSPSTGESYGYTF. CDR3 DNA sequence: TGTGCCAGCTCGCCGTCCACGGGGGAAAGCTATGGCTACACCTTC.

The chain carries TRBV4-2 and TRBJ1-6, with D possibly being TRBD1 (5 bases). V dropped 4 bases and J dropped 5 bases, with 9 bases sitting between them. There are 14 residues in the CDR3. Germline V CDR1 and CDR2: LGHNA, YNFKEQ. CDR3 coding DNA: TGTGCCAGCAGCCTACAGGTTCATAATTCACCCCTCCACTTT. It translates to CASSLQVHNSPLHF.

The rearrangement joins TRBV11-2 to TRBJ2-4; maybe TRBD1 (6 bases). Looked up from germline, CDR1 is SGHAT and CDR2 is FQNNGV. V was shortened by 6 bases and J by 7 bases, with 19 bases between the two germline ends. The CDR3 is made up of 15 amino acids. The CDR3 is CASSPQDRTVNIQYF. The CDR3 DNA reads TGTGCCAGCAGTCCGCAAGACAGGACTGTGAACATTCAGTACTTC.

CDR3 in DNA: TGTGCCAGCAGCTTAGAACTTTCGACAGCCACTGAAGCTTTCTTT. Its protein product is CASSLELSTATEAFF. The chain couples TRBV11-2 to TRBJ1-1; a possible D gene is TRBD1 (5 bases). The CDR3 spans 15 residues. The germline gives CDR1 SGHAT, CDR2 FQNNGV. V dropped 0 bases and J dropped 4 bases, with 12 bases sitting between them.

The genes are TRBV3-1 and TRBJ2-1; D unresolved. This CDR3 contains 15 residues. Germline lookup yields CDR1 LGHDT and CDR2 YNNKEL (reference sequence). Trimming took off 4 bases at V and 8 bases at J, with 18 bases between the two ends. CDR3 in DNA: TGTGCCAGCAGCCCACAGCTAGTAGTTGAGCATGAGCAGTTCTTC. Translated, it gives CASSPQLVVEHEQFF.

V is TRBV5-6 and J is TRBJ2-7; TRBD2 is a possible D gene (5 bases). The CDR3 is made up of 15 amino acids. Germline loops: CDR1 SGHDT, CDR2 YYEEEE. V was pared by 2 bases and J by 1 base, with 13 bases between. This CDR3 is CASSLGTRGSYEQYF. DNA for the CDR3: TGTGCCAGCAGCTTAGGCACCCGGGGTTCCTACGAGCAGTACTTC.

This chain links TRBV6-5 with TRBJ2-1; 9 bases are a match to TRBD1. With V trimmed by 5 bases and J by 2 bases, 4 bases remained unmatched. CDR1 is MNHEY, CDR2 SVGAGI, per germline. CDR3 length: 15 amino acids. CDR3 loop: CASSLNRGPYNEQFF. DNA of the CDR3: TGTGCCAGCAGTCTCAACAGGGGGCCCTACAATGAGCAGTTCTTC.

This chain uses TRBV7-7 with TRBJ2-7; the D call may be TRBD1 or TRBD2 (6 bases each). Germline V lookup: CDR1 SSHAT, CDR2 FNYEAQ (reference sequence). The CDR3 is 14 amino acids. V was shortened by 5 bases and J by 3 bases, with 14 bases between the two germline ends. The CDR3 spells CASSRRGGCYEQYF. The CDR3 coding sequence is TGTGCCAGCAGCCGCCGAGGGGGGTGCTACGAGCAGTACTTC.

The DNA for the CDR3 is TGCAGTGCTAGACCACTATTACCGGGGCCGATGATGGAGACCCAGTACTTC. Translation gives CSARPLLPGPMMETQYF. This chain joins TRBV20-1 and TRBJ2-5; D may correspond to TRBD1 or TRBD2 (5 bases each). CDR1 is DFQATT, CDR2 SNEGSKA, per germline (reference sequence). This CDR3 is built from 17 residues. Trimming took 2 bases from V and 5 from J, leaving 24 bases between them.

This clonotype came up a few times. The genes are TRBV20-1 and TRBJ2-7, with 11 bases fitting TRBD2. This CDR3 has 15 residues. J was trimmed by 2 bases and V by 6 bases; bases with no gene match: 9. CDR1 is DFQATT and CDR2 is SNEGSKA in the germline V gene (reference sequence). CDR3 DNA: TGCAGTGCCCTCCCGGGACTAGCGGCAACCTACGAGCAGTACTTC. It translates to CSALPGLAATYEQYF.

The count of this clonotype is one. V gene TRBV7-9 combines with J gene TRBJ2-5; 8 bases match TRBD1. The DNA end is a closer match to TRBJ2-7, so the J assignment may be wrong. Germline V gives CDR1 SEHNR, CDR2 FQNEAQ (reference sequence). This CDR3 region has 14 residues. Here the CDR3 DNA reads TGTGCCAGCAGCTCCTGGACAGGGAGTAACGAGCAGTACTTC. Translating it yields CASSSWTGSNEQYF.

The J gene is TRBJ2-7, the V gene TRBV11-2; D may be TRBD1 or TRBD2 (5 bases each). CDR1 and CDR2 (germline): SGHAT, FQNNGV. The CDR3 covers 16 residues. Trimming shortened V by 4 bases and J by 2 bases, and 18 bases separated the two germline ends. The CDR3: CASSSQPDRGAYEQYF. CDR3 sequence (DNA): TGTGCCAGCAGCTCACAGCCAGACAGAGGGGCCTACGAGCAGTACTTC. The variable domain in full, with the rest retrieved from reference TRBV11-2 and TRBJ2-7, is EAGVAQSPRYKIIEKRQSVAFWCNPISGHATLYWYQQILGQGPKLLIQFQNNGVVDDSQLPKDRFSAERLKGVDSTLKIQPAKLEDSAVYLCASSSQPDRGAYEQYFGPGTRLTVT.

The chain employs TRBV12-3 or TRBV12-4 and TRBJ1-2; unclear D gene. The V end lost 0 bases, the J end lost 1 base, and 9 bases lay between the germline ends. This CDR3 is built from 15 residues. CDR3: CASSLAGSINYGYTF. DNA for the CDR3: TGTGCCAGCAGTTTAGCAGGATCTATTAACTATGGCTACACCTTC.